The 22 T cell receptor beta chains given below trace back to one sample, sequenced in a study of T cells in Graves' hyperthyroidism and ophthalmopathy. TCR beta CDR3 sequences were amplified from RNA transcripts. When the TCR CDR3 underwent first-round RT-PCR, the HTBI primer set was used. From the multiplex PCR reads, TCRdb called clonotypes with MiXCR, one entry per CDR3 protein. The sample yields fewer than 450,000 distinct CDR3 sequences, around an eighth seen once. The sample was blood. The receptors here all came from a man between 50 and 59 years old with Graves' ophthalmopathy.

Ten or more counts support this clonotype. The V gene is TRBV6-1, the J gene TRBJ2-7, with unresolved D. This CDR3 is built from 15 residues. Germline CDR1 is MNHNS and CDR2 is SASEGT. V lost 6 bases and J lost 1, with 16 bases in between. CDR3 residues: CASRGRVVLSYEQYF. The CDR3 region has the DNA TGTGCCAGCAGGGGCCGGGTCGTCCTATCCTACGAGCAGTACTTC.

This clonotype has a count of ten or more. The V call is TRBV3-1, the J call TRBJ2-4; D unresolved. CDR1 and CDR2 (germline): LGHDT, YNNKEL (reference sequence). V was trimmed by 4 bases and J by 5 bases, leaving 15 bases between them. This CDR3 is 15 amino acids long. The CDR3 DNA sequence: TGTGCCAGCAGCCCCTCCACCGGGCCCCAAAACATTCAGTACTTC. It translates to CASSPSTGPQNIQYF.

As regards this clonotype: This may stem from a read error, because a much larger clone lies one nucleotide away. The V call is TRBV5-1, the J call TRBJ2-5, with 7 positions matching TRBD2. CDR1 SGHRS and CDR2 YFSETQ come from the germline V gene. CDR3 length: 14 amino acids. The ends lost 2 bases at V and 7 bases at J; junction bases unmatched: 8. The CDR3 here is CASSFSGIIGTQYF. As DNA, the CDR3 is TGCGCCAGCAGCTTCAGCGGGATAATTGGGACCCAGTACTTC.

This clonotype was counted ten times or more. The chain has TRBV20-1 and TRBJ2-7, with a possible D match to TRBD1 (7 bases). The CDR3 consists of 14 residues. The germline V and J ends were trimmed by 1 base and 6 bases, with 16 bases remaining between them. Germline V gene lookup returns CDR1 DFQATT and CDR2 SNEGSKA (reference sequence). CDR3 nucleotides: TGCAGTGCTAGAGGAGGGACAGTCGGGGGCGAGCAGTACTTC. Protein: CSARGGTVGGEQYF.

This clonotype was observed many times. The V call is TRBV7-2, the J call TRBJ2-7; D gene ambiguous. CDR3 length equals 13 residues. Germline V gene data show CDR1 as SGHTA and CDR2 as FQGNSA. V was cut by 8 bases and J by 6 bases, with 17 bases left in between. Written as DNA, the CDR3 is TGTGCCAGCTCCATCGGTACAGCGTTCGAGCAGTACTTC. Encoded protein: CASSIGTAFEQYF.

The CDR3 loop reads CASSLPGLADYEQYF. In nucleotides, the CDR3 is TGTGCCAGTAGTCTTCCGGGACTAGCTGATTACGAGCAGTACTTC. This chain connects TRBV19 to TRBJ2-7, with 9 positions matching TRBD2. The CDR3 runs 15 residues. Trimming at V came to 5 bases and at J to 4 bases, leaving 9 bases not matched to a gene. Germline V gene lookup returns CDR1 LNHDA and CDR2 SQIVND (reference sequence).

This clonotype was observed a handful of times. This may come from a read error, since a much larger clone is one base off. The CDR3 protein is CASSLEGRNTGELFF. The CDR3 bases are TGTGCCAGCAGCTTAGAGGGTCGGAACACCGGGGAGCTGTTTTTT. V and J are TRBV11-2 and TRBJ2-2; D unclear. This CDR3 spans 15 amino acids. Germline CDR1 reads SGHAT; CDR2 reads FQNNGV. Trimming removed 0 bases from V and 1 base from J, with 6 bases in between.

This clonotype came up many times. The chain combines TRBV28 with TRBJ1-1; the D is unclear. Between the trimmed V and J ends, which lost 3 bases and 1 base, there was a span of 15 bases. The CDR3 is 16 residues long. Looked up from germline, CDR1 is MDHEN and CDR2 is SYDVKM. CDR3 in DNA: TGTGCCAGCAGTTTTCTGGGCGGCAGCACGAACACTGAAGCTTTCTTT. This encodes CASSFLGGSTNTEAFF.

J is TRBJ2-7 and V is TRBV7-2, with 9 bases aligning to TRBD2. This CDR3 comprises 14 residues. J gave up 6 bases and V 3 bases, and 6 bases lay outside the gene matches. Per germline, CDR1 SGHTA and CDR2 FQGNSA. DNA for the CDR3: TGTGCCAGCAGCTTGTCGGGACTAGCCGGCGAGCAGTACTTC. Amino acid sequence: CASSLSGLAGEQYF.

This clonotype appeared many times. The chain carries TRBV30 and TRBJ2-1; TRBD2 matches at 9 bases. Trimming cost V 4 bases and J 9 bases; bases outside gene matches: 7. The CDR3 is 13 amino acids. Germline-derived CDR1 and CDR2 are GTSNPN and SVGIG (reference sequence). The CDR3 is CAWIGTSRPEQFF. CDR3 sequence (DNA): TGTGCCTGGATCGGGACTAGCAGGCCTGAGCAGTTCTTC.

The CDR3 sequence: CAWSTNPGGGPLNTEAFF. The CDR3 DNA reads as TGTGCCTGGAGTACTAACCCAGGGGGAGGGCCCTTGAACACTGAAGCTTTCTTT. V gene TRBV30 combines with J gene TRBJ1-1, with 7 positions matching TRBD1. The CDR3 runs 18 residues. CDR1 GTSNPN and CDR2 SVGIG come from the germline V gene (reference sequence). V shed 2 bases and J 0 bases; nucleotides not matched to a gene: 15. Together with reference TRBV30 and TRBJ1-1, the CDR3 gives the full variable domain: SQTIHQWPATLVQPVGSPLSLECTVEGTSNPNLYWYRQAAGRGLQLLFYSVGIGQISSEVPQNLSASRPQDRQFILSSKKLLLSDSGFYLCAWSTNPGGGPLNTEAFFGQGTRLTVV.

This clonotype was seen repeatedly, ten times or more. The V and J genes are TRBV20-1 and TRBJ2-7; 13 bases fit TRBD2. Germline V lookup: CDR1 DFQATT, CDR2 SNEGSKA (reference sequence). This CDR3 region has 15 residues. V dropped 3 bases and J dropped 3; count of bases not matched to a gene: 5. CDR3 sequence: CSASGLAGALYEQYF. CDR3 DNA: TGCAGTGCTAGTGGACTAGCGGGAGCGCTCTACGAGCAGTACTTC.

This clonotype was seen only once. Germline and junction disagree at one end, which may indicate a read error. The chain is built from TRBV11-3 and TRBJ2-2; the D is unclear. Germline CDR1 reads SGHNT; CDR2 reads YENEEA. This CDR3 region has 18 residues. The CDR3: CASSQEDAATLNTGELFF. The CDR3 nucleotides are TGCGCCAGCAGCCAAGAGGATGCGGCGACTCTGAACACCGGGGAGCTGTTTTTT.

V gene TRBV15 combines with J gene TRBJ2-1; D remains unclear. Germline CDR1 is LNHNV and CDR2 is YYDKDF (reference sequence). Trimming stripped 0 bases from V and 15 bases from J, with 12 bases between. CDR3 length: 12 residues. The CDR3 bases are TGTGCCACCAGCAGAGATGGCTTGCCGGTGTTCTTC. Translating it yields CATSRDGLPVFF. Supplemented by reference TRBV15 and TRBJ2-1, the full variable domain reads DAMVIQNPRYQVTQFGKPVTLSCSQTLNHNVMYWYQQKSSQAPKLLFHYYDKDFNNEADTPDNFQSRRPNTSFCFLDIRSPGLGDTAMYLCATSRDGLPVFFGPGTRLTVL.

This clonotype was picked up many times. The gene calls are TRBV20-1 and TRBJ2-5; either TRBD1 or TRBD2 may supply D (5 bases each). Germline-derived CDR1 and CDR2 are DFQATT and SNEGSKA (reference sequence). This CDR3 is 12 amino acids long. Trimming pared 6 bases from V and 7 bases from J, leaving 15 bases between. The CDR3 region is CSAGDGRRTQYF. CDR3 DNA sequence: TGCAGTGCAGGGGACGGCCGTCGGACCCAGTACTTC.

This clonotype was seen at least ten times. V is TRBV20-1 and J is TRBJ1-1; D ambiguous. CDR1 DFQATT and CDR2 SNEGSKA come from the germline V gene (reference sequence). Trimming shortened V by 6 bases and J by 3 bases, and 14 bases separated the two germline ends. This CDR3 region has 13 residues. The CDR3 reads CSARVGIYTEAFF. The CDR3 DNA is TGCAGTGCCCGAGTGGGGATCTACACTGAAGCTTTCTTT.

The V gene is TRBV12-3 or TRBV12-4, the J gene TRBJ2-2; 7 nucleotides match TRBD1. V shed 6 bases and J 4 bases; nucleotides not matched to a gene: 8. The CDR3 loop spans 15 amino acids. In nucleotides, the CDR3 is TGTGCCAGCAGGAGACAGGGTCGAGGCACCGGGGAGCTGTTTTTT. Encoded protein: CASRRQGRGTGELFF.

This clonotype showed up many times. The chain has TRBV28 and TRBJ2-1, with 13 bases matching TRBD2. Losses at the gene ends were 5 bases for V and 7 bases for J; bases not matched to a gene: 11. CDR3 size: 17 residues. Germline lookup yields CDR1 MDHEN and CDR2 SYDVKM. The CDR3 DNA is TGTGCCAGCAGTCCACTAGCGGGAGGGCCTGCGGATAATGAGCAGTTCTTC. This codes for CASSPLAGGPADNEQFF.

This clonotype has a count of ten or more. This chain uses TRBV7-9 with TRBJ2-2; D gene unclear. The CDR3 has 17 residues. Germline V gene data show CDR1 as SEHNR and CDR2 as FQNEAQ (reference sequence). V shed 5 bases and J shed 4 bases, with 20 bases lying between them. CDR3 amino acids: CASSRTASGVGTGELFF. Here the CDR3 DNA reads TGTGCCAGCAGCCGGACGGCTAGTGGCGTGGGCACCGGGGAGCTGTTTTTT.

At least ten counts were recorded for this clonotype. The chain joins TRBV28 to TRBJ2-5; D tentatively reads TRBD1 or TRBD2 (5 bases each). The germline V gene encodes CDR1 MDHEN and CDR2 SYDVKM. The CDR3 covers 15 residues. Trimming cost V 3 bases and J 2 bases, with 13 bases left between them. The CDR3 bases are TGTGCCAGCAGTTTTATGGTGGGACGGCAAGAGACCCAGTACTTC. It yields the protein CASSFMVGRQETQYF. Drawing the rest from reference TRBV28 and TRBJ2-5, the complete variable domain is DVKVTQSSRYLVKRTGEKVFLECVQDMDHENMFWYRQDPGLGLRLIYFSYDVKMKEKGDIPEGYSVSREKKERFSLILESASTNQTSMYLCASSFMVGRQETQYFGPGTRLLVL.

This clonotype was detected ten times or more. This chain uses TRBV5-6 with TRBJ2-3; D unclear. Trimming removed 1 base from V and 6 bases from J, with 15 bases in between. The CDR3 has 15 residues. Germline CDR1 and CDR2: SGHDT and YYEEEE. CDR3 in DNA: TGTGCCAGCAGCTTGCAAAGGGCAGGTGGGGATACGCAGTATTTT. Its protein product is CASSLQRAGGDTQYF.

This clonotype was observed at least ten times. The chain recombines TRBV18 with TRBJ2-1; D gene unclear. The CDR3 is 15 residues long. Trimming pared 2 bases from V and 6 bases from J, leaving 14 bases between. The V gene's germline CDR1 is KGHSH and CDR2 LQKENI. The CDR3 bases are TGTGCCAGCTCACCATATGGTAACACTATCAATGAGCAGTTCTTC. Its protein is CASSPYGNTINEQFF.